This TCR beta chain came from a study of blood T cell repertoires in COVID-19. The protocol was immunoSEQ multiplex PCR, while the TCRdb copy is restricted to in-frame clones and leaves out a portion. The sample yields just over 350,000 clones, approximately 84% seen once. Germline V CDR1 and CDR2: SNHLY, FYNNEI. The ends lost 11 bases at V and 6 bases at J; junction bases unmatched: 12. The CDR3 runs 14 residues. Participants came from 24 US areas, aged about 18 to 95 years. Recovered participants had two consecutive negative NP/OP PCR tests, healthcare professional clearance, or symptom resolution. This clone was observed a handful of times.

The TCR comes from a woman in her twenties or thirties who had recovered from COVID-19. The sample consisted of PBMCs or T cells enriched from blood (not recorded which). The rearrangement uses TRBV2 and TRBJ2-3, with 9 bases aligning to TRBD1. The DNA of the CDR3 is TGTGCCGGGTTGCCGGGACAGGGTTTCGATACGCAGTATTTT. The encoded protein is CAGLPGQGFDTQYF.